These 6 T cell receptor beta chains share one sample of origin, sequenced in a study of T cells in Graves' hyperthyroidism and ophthalmopathy. Researchers amplified the TCR beta CDR3 regions from RNA transcripts. The primer set for the first-round RT-PCR of the TCR CDR3 was HTBI. TCRdb independently ran MiXCR on the multiplex PCR reads; one entry per CDR3 protein. The table lists around 350,000 distinct CDR3 sequences, under 20% of them singletons. The source material was blood. The receptors stem from a woman aged 18-29 years with Graves' hyperthyroidism.

Many counts were recorded for this clonotype. This chain joins TRBV6-2 or TRBV6-3 and TRBJ2-4; 7 bases match TRBD1. Germline V gene lookup returns CDR1 MNHEY and CDR2 SVGEGT. The V segment lost 6 bases and the J segment 2 bases; nucleotides outside the gene matches: 10. There are 16 residues in the CDR3. CDR3 residues: CASSQGGPRTKNIQYF. In nucleotides, the CDR3 is TGTGCCAGCAGCCAAGGGGGCCCTCGAACCAAAAACATTCAGTACTTC.

Many counts were recorded for this clonotype. The chain carries TRBV20-1 and TRBJ2-7, with TRBD1 matching over 9 bases. The germline CDR1 and CDR2 sequences are DFQATT and SNEGSKA (reference sequence). V lost 1 base to trimming and J lost 5 bases; unmatched junction nucleotides: 9. The CDR3 totals 15 residues. Here the CDR3 DNA reads TGCAGTGCTAGAGTGGGGACAGGGTTGGGCAACGAGCAGTACTTC. It codes for CSARVGTGLGNEQYF.

At least ten counts were recorded for this clonotype. The CDR3 nucleotides read TGTGCCTGGAGTCAACAGGGGGCGGGGGAGCAGTACTTC. Translated, it gives CAWSQQGAGEQYF. The rearrangement uses TRBV30 and TRBJ2-7, with 9 positions matching TRBD1. V was pared by 2 bases and J by 7 bases, with 6 bases of the junction left unmatched. Germline V CDR1 and CDR2: GTSNPN, SVGIG (reference sequence). The CDR3 length is 13 residues.

The chain joins TRBV18 to TRBJ2-7, with 8 bases matching TRBD2. Looked up from germline, CDR1 is KGHSH and CDR2 is LQKENI. Trimming took 3 bases from V and 7 from J; bases not matched to a gene: 5. The CDR3 sequence is 13 residues long. CDR3 bases: TGTGCCAGCTCACCCTCGGCGGGGGGTGAGCAGTACTTC. This encodes CASSPSAGGEQYF.

This clonotype was observed many times. The chain carries TRBV12-3 or TRBV12-4 and TRBJ1-5, with D perhaps matching TRBD1 (5 bases). This CDR3 has 13 amino acids. The ends were cut back, 3 bases at V and 7 bases at J, with 10 bases in the middle. The DNA of the CDR3 is TGTGCCAGCAGTTTCCTCAGGGACCAGCCCCAGCATTTT. It encodes CASSFLRDQPQHF.

This chain links TRBV5-5 with TRBJ2-7; weak D call: TRBD1 (6 bases). The V end lost 2 bases, the J end lost 4 bases, and 13 bases lay between the germline ends. Germline CDR1 and CDR2: SGHKS and YYEKEE (reference sequence). The CDR3 runs 14 residues. For the CDR3, the DNA is TGTGCCAGCAGCTTTGGTCAGGGGAGTTACGAGCAGTACTTC. Translated, it gives CASSFGQGSYEQYF. Variable domain in full (rest from reference TRBV5-5 and TRBJ2-7): DAGVTQSPTHLIKTRGQQVTLRCSPISGHKSVSWYQQVLGQGPQFIFQYYEKEERGRGNFPDRFSARQFPNYSSELNVNALLLGDSALYLCASSFGQGSYEQYFGPGTRLTVT.